This T cell receptor beta chain was recovered during a study of response to subunit inactivated influenza vaccine (dated by TCRdb to the late 2010s). Some background on the complete study: Deep quantitative profiling of the T cell receptor repertoire was used in the study to follow responses to a trivalent subunit inactivated influenza vaccine. The study at large found these results: It was suggested by the authors that each seasonal influenza vaccination may recruit only a limited number of new T cells.

The CDR3 goes from the cysteine to the phenylalanine over 15 residues. Kept here is only the CDR3 DNA, which spans 45 bases and is read in frame from base 1. CDR1 and CDR2 (PRHDT, FYEKMQ) derive from the germline V gene (reference sequence). At the junction V is shortened by 5 bases and J by 9 bases; bases outside the gene matches: 12. Libraries were prepared through RT-PCR. Sequenced on an Illumina HiSeq 2500. In TCRdb, the public reads were trimmed at Q25 with fastp and aligned with MiXCR, with productive beta chains retained. Every entry covers one CDR3 protein and lists the most common genes and DNA from its rows. Counted in this sample were over 650,000 distinct CDR3 sequences; 18% of them appeared once. Roughly 11% of the sample goes to the ten largest clones. Notes on this clonotype: No cognate antigen has been identified for it. There are no base qualities to consult, and no much larger clone falls within one base.

The V gene is TRBV13 and the J gene is TRBJ2-7, with 11 bases aligning to TRBD2. The source of this sequence is a man aged 50 or older who received an inactivated influenza vaccine. Donor details come from another sample of the same person, matched by shared clones. The material sequenced was PBMCs from blood, taken around 5 days after vaccination. The DNA sequence is given as TGTGCCAGCAGCACGGGACTAGCGGCCCTTAAGAGGCAGTACTTC. Its coded protein is CASSTGLAALKRQYF.